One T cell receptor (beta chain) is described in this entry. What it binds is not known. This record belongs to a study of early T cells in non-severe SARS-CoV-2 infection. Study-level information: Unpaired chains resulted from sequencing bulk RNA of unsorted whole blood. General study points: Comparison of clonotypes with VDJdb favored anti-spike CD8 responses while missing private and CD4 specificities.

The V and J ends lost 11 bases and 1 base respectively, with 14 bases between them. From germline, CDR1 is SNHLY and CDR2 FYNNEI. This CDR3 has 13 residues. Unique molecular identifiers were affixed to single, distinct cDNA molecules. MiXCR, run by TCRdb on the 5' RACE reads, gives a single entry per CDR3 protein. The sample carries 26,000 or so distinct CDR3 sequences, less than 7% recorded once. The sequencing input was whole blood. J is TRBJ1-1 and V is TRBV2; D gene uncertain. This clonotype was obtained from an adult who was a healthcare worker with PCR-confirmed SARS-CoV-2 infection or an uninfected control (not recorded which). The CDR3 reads CACRRQPNTEAFF. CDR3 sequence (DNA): TGTGCCTGCCGACGGCAGCCGAACACTGAAGCTTTCTTT.